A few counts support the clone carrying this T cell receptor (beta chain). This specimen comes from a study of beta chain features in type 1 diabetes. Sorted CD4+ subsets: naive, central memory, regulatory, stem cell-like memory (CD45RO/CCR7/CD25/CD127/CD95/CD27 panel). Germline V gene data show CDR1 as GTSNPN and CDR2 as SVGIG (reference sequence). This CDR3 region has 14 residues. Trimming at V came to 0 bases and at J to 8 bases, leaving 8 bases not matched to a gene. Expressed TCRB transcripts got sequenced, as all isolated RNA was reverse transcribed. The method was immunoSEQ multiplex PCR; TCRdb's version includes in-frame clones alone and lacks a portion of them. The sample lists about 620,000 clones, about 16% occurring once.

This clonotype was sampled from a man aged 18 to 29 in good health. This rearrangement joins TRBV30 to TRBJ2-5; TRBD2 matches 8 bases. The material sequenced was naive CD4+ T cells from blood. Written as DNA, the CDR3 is TGTGCCTGGAGTGTCCCCCGACTAGCGTCCACCCAGTACTTC. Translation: CAWSVPRLASTQYF.